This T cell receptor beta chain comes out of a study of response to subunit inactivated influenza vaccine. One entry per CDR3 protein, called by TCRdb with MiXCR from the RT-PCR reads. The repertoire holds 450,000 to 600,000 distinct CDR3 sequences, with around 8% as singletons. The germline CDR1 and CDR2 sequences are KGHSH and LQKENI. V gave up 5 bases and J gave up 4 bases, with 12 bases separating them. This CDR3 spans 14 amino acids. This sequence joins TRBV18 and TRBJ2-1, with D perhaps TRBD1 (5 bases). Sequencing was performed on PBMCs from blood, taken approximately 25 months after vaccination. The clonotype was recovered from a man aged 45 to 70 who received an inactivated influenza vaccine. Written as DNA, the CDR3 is TGTGCCAGCTCAAAAATCAGGGATTACAATGAGCAGTTCTTC. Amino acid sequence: CASSKIRDYNEQFF. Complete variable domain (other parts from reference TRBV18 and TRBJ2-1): NAGVMQNPRHLVRRRGQEARLRCSPMKGHSHVYWYRQLPEEGLKFMVYLQKENIIDESGMPKERFSAEFPKEGPSILRIQQVVRGDSAAYFCASSKIRDYNEQFFGPGTRLTVL.